Shown below are 6 T cell receptor beta chains from a single sample sequenced in a study of cytomegalovirus exposure and HLA in healthy donors. PCR employed 60 Vbeta and 13 Jbeta primers. Profiling relied on immunoSEQ multiplex PCR, and the TCRdb table lists in-frame clones only, not all of them. Of about 180,000 clones listed, more than 80% are singletons. Sequencing was performed on PBMCs. All receptors come from a young man in good health and CMV-seronegative.

The genes are TRBV5-4 and TRBJ2-1; the D gene is possibly TRBD2 (6 bases). This CDR3 is 15 amino acids long. The V end lost 3 bases, the J end lost 5 bases, and 15 bases lay between the germline ends. CDR1 is SGHNT and CDR2 is YYREEE in the germline V gene (reference sequence). CDR3 sequence reads: CASSSYREPHNEQFF. In DNA form, the CDR3 reads TGTGCCAGCAGCTCCTACCGGGAGCCTCACAATGAGCAGTTCTTC.

The rearrangement uses TRBV6-1 and TRBJ1-2; 9 nucleotides line up with TRBD1. This CDR3 comprises 14 residues. With V trimmed by 4 bases and J by 6 bases, 6 bases remained unmatched. CDR1 and CDR2 (germline): MNHNS, SASEGT. The CDR3 DNA reads as TGTGCCAGCAGTGCCCGGGGACAGGGTAATGGCTACACCTTC. Its protein is CASSARGQGNGYTF.

The rearrangement links TRBV5-1 to TRBJ2-5; the match to TRBD1 covers 7 bases. Trimming removed 6 bases from V and 5 bases from J; junction bases left unmatched: 7. Germline lookup yields CDR1 SGHRS and CDR2 YFSETQ. This CDR3 has 13 residues. This CDR3 is CASTQTGLETQYF. The DNA for the CDR3 is TGCGCCAGCACCCAGACAGGGTTGGAGACCCAGTACTTC. The entire variable domain, with the rest obtained from reference TRBV5-1 and TRBJ2-5, is as follows: KAGVTQTPRYLIKTRGQQVTLSCSPISGHRSVSWYQQTPGQGLQFLFEYFSETQRNKGNFPGRFSGRQFSNSRSEMNVSTLELGDSALYLCASTQTGLETQYFGPGTRLLVL.

The chain employs TRBV5-1 and TRBJ2-1; a weak D match, TRBD2 (5 bases). V lost 1 base and J lost 4, with 12 bases in between. CDR3 size: 15 residues. CDR1 and CDR2 from the germline V gene are SGHRS and YFSETQ. CDR3: CASSLPGSTYNEQFF. The CDR3 DNA sequence: TGCGCCAGCAGCTTGCCGGGATCAACATACAATGAGCAGTTCTTC.

The chain employs TRBV6-1 and TRBJ1-5; 11 nucleotides align to TRBD1. Trimming cost V 4 bases and J 6 bases; bases outside gene matches: 11. Germline V gives CDR1 MNHNS, CDR2 SASEGT. This CDR3 contains 17 residues. Here the CDR3 reads CASSAKGGTGGGQPQHF. CDR3 DNA sequence: TGTGCCAGCAGTGCCAAGGGGGGGACAGGGGGGGGTCAGCCCCAGCATTTT.

Only one count was recorded for this clone. The chain recombines TRBV5-6 with TRBJ1-2, with a possible D match to TRBD1 (5 bases). The V gene lost 3 bases and the J gene lost 3 bases, with 9 bases spanning the gap. The CDR3 covers 13 residues. Per germline, CDR1 SGHDT and CDR2 YYEEEE. CDR3 in amino acids: CASSSGRDYGYTF. In nucleotides, the CDR3 is TGTGCCAGCAGCTCGGGCAGGGACTATGGCTACACCTTC.